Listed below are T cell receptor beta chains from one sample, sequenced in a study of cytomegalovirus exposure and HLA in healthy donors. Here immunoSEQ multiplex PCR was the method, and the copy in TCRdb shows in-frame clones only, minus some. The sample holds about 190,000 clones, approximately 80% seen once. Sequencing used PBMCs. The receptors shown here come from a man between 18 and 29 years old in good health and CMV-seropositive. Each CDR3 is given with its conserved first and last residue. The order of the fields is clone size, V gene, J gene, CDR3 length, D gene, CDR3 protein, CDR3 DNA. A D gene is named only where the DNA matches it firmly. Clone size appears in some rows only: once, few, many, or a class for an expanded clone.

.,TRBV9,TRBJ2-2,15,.,CASSVATSFTGELFF,TGTGCCAGCAGCGTAGCGACTTCCTTCACCGGGGAGCTGTTTTTT
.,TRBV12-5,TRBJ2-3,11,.,CASGGRGTQYF,TGTGCTAGTGGTGGGCGGGGTACGCAGTATTTT
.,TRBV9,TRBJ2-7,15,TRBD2,CASSVATSGVYEQYF,TGTGCCAGCAGCGTAGCTACTAGCGGGGTCTACGAGCAGTACTTC
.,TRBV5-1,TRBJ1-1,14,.,CASSGGTENTEAFF,TGCGCCAGCAGCGGCGGGACCGAGAACACTGAAGCTTTCTTT
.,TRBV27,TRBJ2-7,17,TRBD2,CASSSQFLAGVSGEQYF,TGTGCCAGCAGTTCTCAATTCCTAGCGGGAGTTTCGGGGGAGCAGTACTTC
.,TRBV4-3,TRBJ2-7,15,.,CASSQDGRQPYEQYF,TGCGCCAGCAGCCAAGATGGGAGACAACCCTACGAGCAGTACTTC
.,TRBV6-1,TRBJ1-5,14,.,CASTASGGNQPQHF,TGTGCCAGCACTGCTTCCGGTGGCAATCAGCCCCAGCATTTT
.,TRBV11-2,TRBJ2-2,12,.,CATSPVSGELFF,TGTGCCACCTCTCCGGTGAGCGGGGAGCTGTTTTTT
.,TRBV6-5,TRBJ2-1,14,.,CASSSRTIYNEQFF,TGTGCCAGCAGTAGCCGGACAATTTACAATGAGCAGTTCTTC
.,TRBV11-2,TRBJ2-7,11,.,CASSPYLEQYF,TGTGCCAGCAGCCCCTACCTCGAGCAGTACTTC
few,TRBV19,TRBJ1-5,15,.,CASSSDGDSNQPQHF,TGTGCCAGTAGCTCTGACGGAGATTCCAATCAGCCCCAGCATTTT
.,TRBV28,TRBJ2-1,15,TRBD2,CASSGWTSGSNEQFF,TGTGCCAGCAGTGGTTGGACTAGCGGCAGCAATGAGCAGTTCTTC
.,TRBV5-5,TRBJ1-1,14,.,CASSSRQVNTEAFF,TGTGCCAGCAGCTCCAGACAGGTGAACACTGAAGCTTTCTTT
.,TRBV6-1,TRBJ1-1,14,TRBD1,CASGRTGTNTEAFF,TGTGCCAGCGGTAGGACAGGGACGAACACTGAAGCTTTCTTT
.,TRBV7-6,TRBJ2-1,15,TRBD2,CASSLAQRERDEQFF,TGTGCCAGCAGCTTAGCCCAGCGGGAGAGGGATGAGCAGTTCTTC
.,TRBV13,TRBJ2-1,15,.,CASSPPWGVDNEQFF,TGTGCCAGCAGCCCCCCGTGGGGGGTTGACAATGAGCAGTTCTTC
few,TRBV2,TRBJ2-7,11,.,CASSHTYEQYF,TGTGCCAGCAGCCACACCTACGAGCAGTACTTC
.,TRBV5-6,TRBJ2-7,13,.,CASSFGGVYEQYF,TGTGCCAGCAGCTTTGGTGGAGTTTACGAGCAGTACTTC
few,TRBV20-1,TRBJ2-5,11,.,CSADPGETQYF,TGCAGTGCAGATCCGGGAGAGACCCAGTACTTC
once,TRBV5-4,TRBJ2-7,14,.,CASSSTKIYGEQYF,TGTGCCAGCAGCTCCACGAAAATATACGGCGAGCAGTACTTC
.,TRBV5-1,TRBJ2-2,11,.,CATGVSGELFF,TGCGCCACCGGGGTCAGCGGGGAGCTGTTTTTT
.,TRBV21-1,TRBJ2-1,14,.,CASRGQDSYNEQFF,TGTGCCAGCAGGGGACAGGACTCCTACAATGAGCAGTTCTTC
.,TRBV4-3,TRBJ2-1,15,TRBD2,CASSPGRVSYNEQFF,TGCGCCAGCAGCCCGGGGAGGGTGTCCTACAATGAGCAGTTCTTC
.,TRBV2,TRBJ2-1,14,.,CASSALRGVHEQFF,TGTGCCAGCAGTGCCCTTCGGGGTGTGCATGAGCAGTTCTTC
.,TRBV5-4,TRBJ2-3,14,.,CASPSLQGTDTQYF,TGTGCCAGCCCCTCCCTACAGGGCACAGATACGCAGTATTTT
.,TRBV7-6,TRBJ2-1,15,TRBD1,CASSLGGQGYNEQFF,TGTGCCAGCAGCCTCGGGGGACAGGGCTACAATGAGCAGTTCTTC
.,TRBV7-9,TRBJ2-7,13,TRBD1,CASSRSRDREWYF,TGTGCCAGCAGTCGTAGCAGAGACAGGGAATGGTACTTC
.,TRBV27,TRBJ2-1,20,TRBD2,CASSLSGLTSGISSYNEQFF,TGTGCCAGCAGTTTATCGGGCTTAACTAGCGGAATATCATCCTACAATGAGCAGTTCTTC
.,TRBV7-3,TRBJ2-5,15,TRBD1,CASSSGQGSQETQYF,TGTGCCAGCAGCTCCGGACAGGGAAGTCAAGAGACCCAGTACTTC
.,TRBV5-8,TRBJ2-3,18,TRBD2,CASSFGLAGGMIADTQYF,TGTGCCAGCAGCTTCGGACTAGCGGGAGGGATGATCGCAGATACGCAGTATTTT
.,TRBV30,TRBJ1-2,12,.,CAWIWGDGGYTF,TGTGCCTGGATATGGGGGGACGGGGGCTACACCTTC
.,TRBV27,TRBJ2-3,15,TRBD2,CATAPGLAGSDTQYF,TGTGCCACCGCCCCGGGACTAGCGGGCTCAGATACGCAGTATTTT
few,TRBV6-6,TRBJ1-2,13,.,CASSYSSGLGYTF,TGTGCCAGCAGTTACTCGAGCGGGCTGGGCTACACCTTC
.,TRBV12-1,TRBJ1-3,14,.,CASRRPRAGNTIYF,TGTGCCAGCAGACGCCCCCGGGCTGGAAACACCATATATTTT
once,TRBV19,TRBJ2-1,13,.,CASSILRVPEQFF,TGTGCCAGTAGTATCCTCAGGGTGCCTGAGCAGTTCTTC
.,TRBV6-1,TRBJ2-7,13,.,CASNGAERYEQYF,TGTGCCAGCAATGGGGCGGAACGCTACGAGCAGTACTTC
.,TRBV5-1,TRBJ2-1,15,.,CASSLLEGVKDEQFF,TGCGCCAGCAGCTTACTAGAGGGAGTAAAGGATGAGCAGTTCTTC
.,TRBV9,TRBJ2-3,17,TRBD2,CASSPRTSGRSTDTQYF,TGTGCCAGCAGCCCCCGGACTAGCGGGAGGAGCACAGATACGCAGTATTTT
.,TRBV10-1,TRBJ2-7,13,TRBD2,CASWRGFLNEQYF,TGCGCCAGTTGGCGGGGGTTTCTCAACGAGCAGTACTTC
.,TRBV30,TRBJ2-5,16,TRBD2,CAWIERGREGQGTQYF,TGTGCCTGGATCGAAAGAGGGCGGGAGGGGCAAGGGACCCAGTACTTC
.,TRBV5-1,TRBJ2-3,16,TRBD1,CASRATGGAGTDTQYF,TGCGCCAGCAGGGCGACAGGGGGAGCGGGTACAGATACGCAGTATTTT
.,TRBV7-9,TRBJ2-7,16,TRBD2,CASSRTPGLAEGEQYF,TGTGCCAGCAGCCGCACCCCGGGACTAGCGGAGGGCGAGCAGTACTTC
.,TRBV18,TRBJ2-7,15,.,CASSPLESAGGEQYF,TGTGCCAGCTCACCCCTGGAGTCAGCGGGCGGGGAGCAGTACTTC
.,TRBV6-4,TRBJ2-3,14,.,CASSDSIEADTQYF,TGTGCCAGCAGTGACTCGATAGAAGCAGATACGCAGTATTTT
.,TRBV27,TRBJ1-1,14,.,CASSLYPGRTEAFF,TGTGCCAGCAGTTTATATCCAGGGCGGACTGAAGCTTTCTTT
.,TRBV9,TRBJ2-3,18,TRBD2,CASSVRTSGSFSPDTQYF,TGTGCCAGCAGCGTACGGACTAGCGGGAGTTTTAGCCCAGATACGCAGTATTTT
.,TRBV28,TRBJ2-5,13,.,CASTLGGVETQYF,TGTGCCAGCACCCTGGGGGGAGTTGAGACCCAGTACTTC
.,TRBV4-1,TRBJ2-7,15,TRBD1,CASSQSGTGVSEQYF,TGCGCCAGCAGCCAGTCCGGGACAGGGGTCAGCGAGCAGTACTTC
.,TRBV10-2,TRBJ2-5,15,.,CASSLIPGSQETQYF,TGCGCCAGCAGCCTGATCCCAGGGTCCCAAGAGACCCAGTACTTC
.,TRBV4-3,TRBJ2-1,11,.,CASSQAGEQFF,TGCGCCAGCAGCCAAGCGGGTGAGCAGTTCTTC
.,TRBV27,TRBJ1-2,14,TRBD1,CASSSLDRNYGYTF,TGTGCCAGCAGTTCCTTGGACAGGAACTATGGCTACACCTTC
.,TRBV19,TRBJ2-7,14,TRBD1,CASSLGQGSYEQYF,TGTGCCAGTAGTCTTGGACAGGGCTCCTACGAGCAGTACTTC
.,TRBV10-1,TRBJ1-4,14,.,CASSPDSSNEKLFF,TGCGCCAGCAGCCCAGACAGCTCTAATGAAAAACTGTTTTTT